This T cell receptor (beta chain) was observed in a study of shared clonotypes between healthy human individuals. Whole-study results and caveats: Unshared clonotypes carried lower generation probabilities than those common to all four donors.

CD4+ cells underwent separation, giving CD45RA+ naive and CD45RA-negative memory subsets. It was across several immunoSEQ plates that each subset's genomic DNA was evenly split. The protocol was immunoSEQ multiplex PCR, while the TCRdb copy is restricted to in-frame clones and leaves out a portion. The sample holds 2 million to 2.5 million clones, about 90% seen once. Of note for this clone: Its antigen is undetermined.

This TCR was recovered from a man aged 18-30 years in good health. Some clones in this sample may be carry-over from other donors' samples. What was sequenced was naive CD4+ T cells from PBMCs. Indicated subset: CD45RA+ positively selected.

The CDR3 DNA follows: TGTGCCAGCAGTTTTCTTAGCGAGAGCTCCTACAATGAGCAGTTCTTC. Encoded protein: CASSFLSESSYNEQFF. The gene calls are TRBV28 and TRBJ2-1, with D tentatively TRBD2 (5 bases). V lost 3 bases to trimming and J lost 0 bases, with 12 bases between them. The CDR3 spans 16 residues. The germline gives CDR1 MDHEN, CDR2 SYDVKM. The full variable domain, in which reference TRBV28 and TRBJ2-1 provide the parts outside the CDR3, is DVKVTQSSRYLVKRTGEKVFLECVQDMDHENMFWYRQDPGLGLRLIYFSYDVKMKEKGDIPEGYSVSREKKERFSLILESASTNQTSMYLCASSFLSESSYNEQFFGPGTRLTVL.